This T cell receptor (beta chain) is from a study of cytomegalovirus exposure and HLA in healthy donors. Primers for the PCR totalled 60 Vbeta and 13 Jbeta. Assay: immunoSEQ multiplex PCR; the TCRdb copy retains only in-frame clones and omits some. The repertoire holds around 88,000 clones, with about 78% as singletons. A remark on this clone: Its antigen is unidentified.

The study, taken as a whole, reports: As was reported, the classifier diagnosed cytomegalovirus status with high specificity and sensitivity.

This CDR3 comprises 18 residues. The ends were cut back, 1 base at V and 2 bases at J, with 20 bases in the middle. Germline V gene sequence: CDR1 MNHEY, CDR2 SMNVEV (reference sequence). The gene calls are TRBV27 and TRBJ1-2; possibly TRBD1 for D (5 bases). The sequence was obtained from a woman in her forties in good health and CMV-seropositive. Source material: PBMCs. Here the CDR3 DNA reads TGTGCCAGCAGTTTATGGTCCGGGTTGCAGGGTGGGAACTATGGCTACACCTTC. It translates to CASSLWSGLQGGNYGYTF.